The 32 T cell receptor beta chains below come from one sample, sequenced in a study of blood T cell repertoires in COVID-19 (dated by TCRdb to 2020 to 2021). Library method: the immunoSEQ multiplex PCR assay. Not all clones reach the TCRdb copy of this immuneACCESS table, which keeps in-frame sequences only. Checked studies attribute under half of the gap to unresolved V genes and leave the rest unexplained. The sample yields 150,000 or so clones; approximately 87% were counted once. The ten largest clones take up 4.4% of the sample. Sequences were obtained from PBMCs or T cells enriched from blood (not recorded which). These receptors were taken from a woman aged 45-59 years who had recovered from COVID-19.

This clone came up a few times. The CDR3 loop is CASSISAGTNEKLFF. In nucleotides, the CDR3 is TGTGCCAGCAGCATCTCGGCAGGCACTAATGAAAAACTGTTTTTT. The chain combines TRBV7-9 with TRBJ1-4; D is undetermined. Trimming took 5 bases from V and 2 from J, leaving 12 bases between them. This CDR3 spans 15 amino acids. Germline assignment: CDR1 SEHNR and CDR2 FQNEAQ (reference sequence).

The CDR3 protein is CASSFTGGVYYGYTF. The CDR3, as DNA: TGTGCCAGCAGTTTTACAGGCGGGGTTTATTATGGCTACACCTTC. The chain has TRBV27 and TRBJ1-2; a possible D gene is TRBD1 (5 bases). The V gene lost 3 bases and the J gene lost 5 bases, with 16 bases spanning the gap. Per the germline V gene, CDR1 is MNHEY and CDR2 is SMNVEV (reference sequence). The CDR3 is made up of 15 amino acids.

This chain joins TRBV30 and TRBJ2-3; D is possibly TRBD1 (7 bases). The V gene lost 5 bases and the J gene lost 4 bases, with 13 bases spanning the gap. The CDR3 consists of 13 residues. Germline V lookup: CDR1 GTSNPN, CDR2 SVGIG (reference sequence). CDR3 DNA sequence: TGTGCCTGGGACAGGAGGGGGCCAGATACGCAGTATTTT. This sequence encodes CAWDRRGPDTQYF.

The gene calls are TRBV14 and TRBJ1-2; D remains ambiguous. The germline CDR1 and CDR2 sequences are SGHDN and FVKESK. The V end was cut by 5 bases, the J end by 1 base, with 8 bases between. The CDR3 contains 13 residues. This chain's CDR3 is CASSVDFNYGYTF. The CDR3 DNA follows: TGTGCCAGCAGCGTAGATTTTAACTATGGCTACACCTTC.

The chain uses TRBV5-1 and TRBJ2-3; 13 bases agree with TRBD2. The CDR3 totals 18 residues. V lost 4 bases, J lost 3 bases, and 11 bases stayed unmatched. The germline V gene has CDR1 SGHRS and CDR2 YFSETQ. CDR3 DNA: TGCGCCAGCAGCCTTACTAGCGGGGGGGCCTTAAATACAGATACGCAGTATTTT. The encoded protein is CASSLTSGGALNTDTQYF. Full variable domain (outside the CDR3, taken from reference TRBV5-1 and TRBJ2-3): KAGVTQTPRYLIKTRGQQVTLSCSPISGHRSVSWYQQTPGQGLQFLFEYFSETQRNKGNFPGRFSGRQFSNSRSEMNVSTLELGDSALYLCASSLTSGGALNTDTQYFGPGTRLTVL.

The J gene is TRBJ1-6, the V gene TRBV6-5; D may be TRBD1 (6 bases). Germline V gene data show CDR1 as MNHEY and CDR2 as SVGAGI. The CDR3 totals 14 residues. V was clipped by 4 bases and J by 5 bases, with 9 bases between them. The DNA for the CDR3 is TGTGCCAGCAGTTCTACAGGGAATAATTCACCCCTCCACTTT. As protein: CASSSTGNNSPLHF.

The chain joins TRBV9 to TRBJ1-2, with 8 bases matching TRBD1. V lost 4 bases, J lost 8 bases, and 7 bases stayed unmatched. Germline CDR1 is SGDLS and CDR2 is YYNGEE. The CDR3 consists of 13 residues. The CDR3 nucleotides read TGTGCCAGCAGCCCTACCGGGACAGGCGGCTACACCTTC. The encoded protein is CASSPTGTGGYTF. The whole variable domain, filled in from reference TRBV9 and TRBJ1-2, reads DSGVTQTPKHLITATGQRVTLRCSPRSGDLSVYWYQQSLDQGLQFLIQYYNGEERAKGNILERFSAQQFPDLHSELNLSSLELGDSALYFCASSPTGTGGYTFGSGTRLTVV.

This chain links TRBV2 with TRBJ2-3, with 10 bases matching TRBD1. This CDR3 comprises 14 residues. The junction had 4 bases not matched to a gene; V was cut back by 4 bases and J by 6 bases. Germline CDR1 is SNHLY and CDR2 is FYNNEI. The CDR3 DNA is TGTGCCAGCAGTGGGGTGACAGGGGGCGATACGCAGTATTTT. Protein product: CASSGVTGGDTQYF. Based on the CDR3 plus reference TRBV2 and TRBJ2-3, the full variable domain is EPEVTQTPSHQVTQMGQEVILRCVPISNHLYFYWYRQILGQKVEFLVSFYNNEISEKSEIFDDQFSVERPDGSNFTLKIRSTKLEDSAMYFCASSGVTGGDTQYFGPGTRLTVL.

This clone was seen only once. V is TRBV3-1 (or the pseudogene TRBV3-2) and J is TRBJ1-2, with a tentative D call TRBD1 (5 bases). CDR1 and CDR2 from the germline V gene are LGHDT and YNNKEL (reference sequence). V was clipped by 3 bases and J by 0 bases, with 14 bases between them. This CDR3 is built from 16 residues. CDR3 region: CASSQGPGWTNYGYTF. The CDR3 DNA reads TGTGCCAGCAGCCAGGGGCCAGGCTGGACTAACTATGGCTACACCTTC.

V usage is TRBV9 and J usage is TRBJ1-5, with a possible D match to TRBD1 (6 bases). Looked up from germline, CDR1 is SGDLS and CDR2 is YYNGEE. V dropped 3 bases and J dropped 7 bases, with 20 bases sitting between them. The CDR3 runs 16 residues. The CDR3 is CASSANEGGARQPQHF. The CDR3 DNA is TGTGCCAGCAGCGCCAATGAGGGGGGGGCGAGACAGCCCCAGCATTTT.

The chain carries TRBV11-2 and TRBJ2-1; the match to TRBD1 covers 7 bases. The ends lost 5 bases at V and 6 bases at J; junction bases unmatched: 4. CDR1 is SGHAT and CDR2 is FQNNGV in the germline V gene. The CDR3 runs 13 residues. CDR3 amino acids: CASSPGQTNEQFF. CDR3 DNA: TGTGCCAGCAGCCCGGGACAGACCAATGAGCAGTTCTTC.

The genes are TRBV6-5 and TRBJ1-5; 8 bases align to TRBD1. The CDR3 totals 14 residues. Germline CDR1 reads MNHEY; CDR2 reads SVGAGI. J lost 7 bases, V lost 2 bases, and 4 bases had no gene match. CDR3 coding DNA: TGTGCCAGCAGTTACCGGACAGGGTGGCAGCCCCAGCATTTT. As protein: CASSYRTGWQPQHF.

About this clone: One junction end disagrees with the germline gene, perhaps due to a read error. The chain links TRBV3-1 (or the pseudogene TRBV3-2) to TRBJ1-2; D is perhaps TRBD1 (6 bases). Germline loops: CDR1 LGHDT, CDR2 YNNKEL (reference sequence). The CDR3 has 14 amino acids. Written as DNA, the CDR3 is TGTGCCAGCAGCCCCTACACAGGGAGCTATAGCTACACCTTC. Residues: CASSPYTGSYSYTF.

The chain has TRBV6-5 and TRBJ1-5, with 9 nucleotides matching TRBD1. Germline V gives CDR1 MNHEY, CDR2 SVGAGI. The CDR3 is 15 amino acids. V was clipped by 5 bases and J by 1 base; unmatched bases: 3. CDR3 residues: CASSPGTGSNQPQHF. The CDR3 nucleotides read TGTGCCAGCAGTCCCGGGACAGGGAGCAATCAGCCCCAGCATTTT.

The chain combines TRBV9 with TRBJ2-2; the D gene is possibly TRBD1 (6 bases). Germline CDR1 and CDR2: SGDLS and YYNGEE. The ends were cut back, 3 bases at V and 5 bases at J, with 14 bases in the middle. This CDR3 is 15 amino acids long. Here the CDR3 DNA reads TGTGCCAGCAGCGAGGGACATAGGGCGACCGGGGAGCTGTTTTTT. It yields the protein CASSEGHRATGELFF.

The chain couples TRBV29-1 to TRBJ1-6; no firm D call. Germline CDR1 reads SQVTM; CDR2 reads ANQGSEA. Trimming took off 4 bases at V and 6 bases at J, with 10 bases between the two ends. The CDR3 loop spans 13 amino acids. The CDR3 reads CSVAPGPNSPLHF. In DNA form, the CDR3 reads TGCAGCGTTGCCCCTGGGCCTAATTCACCCCTCCACTTT.

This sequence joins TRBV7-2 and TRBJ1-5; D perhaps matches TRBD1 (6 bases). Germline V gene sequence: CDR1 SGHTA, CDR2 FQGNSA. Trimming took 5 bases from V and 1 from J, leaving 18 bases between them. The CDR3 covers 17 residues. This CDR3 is CASSVGSGTRSNQPQHF. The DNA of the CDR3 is TGTGCCAGCAGCGTGGGGAGCGGGACAAGAAGCAATCAGCCCCAGCATTTT.

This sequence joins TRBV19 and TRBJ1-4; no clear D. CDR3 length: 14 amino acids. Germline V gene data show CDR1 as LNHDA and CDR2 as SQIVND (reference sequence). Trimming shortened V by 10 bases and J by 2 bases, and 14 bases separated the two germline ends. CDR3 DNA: TGTGCCACCGCAGTACAGTCTACTAATGAAAAACTGTTTTTT. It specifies CATAVQSTNEKLFF.

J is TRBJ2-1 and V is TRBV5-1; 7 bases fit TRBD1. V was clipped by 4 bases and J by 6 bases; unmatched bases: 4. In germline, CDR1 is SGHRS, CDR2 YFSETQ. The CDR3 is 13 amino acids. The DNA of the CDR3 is TGCGCCAGCAGCATTTACAGGGGCAATGAGCAGTTCTTC. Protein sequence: CASSIYRGNEQFF.

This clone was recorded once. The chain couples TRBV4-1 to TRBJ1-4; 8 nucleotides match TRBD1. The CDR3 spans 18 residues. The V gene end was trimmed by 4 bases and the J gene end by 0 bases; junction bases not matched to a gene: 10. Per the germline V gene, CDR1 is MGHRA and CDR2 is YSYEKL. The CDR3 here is CASSRRADRAATNEKLFF. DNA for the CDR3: TGCGCCAGCAGCCGCCGGGCGGACAGGGCTGCAACTAATGAAAAACTGTTTTTT.

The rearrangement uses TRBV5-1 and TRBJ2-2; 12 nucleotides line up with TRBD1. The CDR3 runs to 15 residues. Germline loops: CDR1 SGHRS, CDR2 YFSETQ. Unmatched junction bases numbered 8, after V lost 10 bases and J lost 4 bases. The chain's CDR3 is CACYPGQGATGELFF. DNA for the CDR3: TGCGCCTGCTATCCGGGACAGGGGGCCACCGGGGAGCTGTTTTTT.

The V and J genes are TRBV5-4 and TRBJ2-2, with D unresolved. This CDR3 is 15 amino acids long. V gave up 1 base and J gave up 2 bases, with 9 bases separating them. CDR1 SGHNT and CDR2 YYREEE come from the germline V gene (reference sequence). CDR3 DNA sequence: TGTGCCAGCAGCTTGCCCCTAGAAAACACCGGGGAGCTGTTTTTT. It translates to CASSLPLENTGELFF.

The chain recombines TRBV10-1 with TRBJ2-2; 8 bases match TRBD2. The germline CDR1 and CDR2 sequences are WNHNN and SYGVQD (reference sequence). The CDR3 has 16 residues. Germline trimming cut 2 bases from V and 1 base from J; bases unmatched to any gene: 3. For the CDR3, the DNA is TGCGCCAGCAGTGAGGCACTAGCGGAGAACACCGGGGAGCTGTTTTTT. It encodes CASSEALAENTGELFF.

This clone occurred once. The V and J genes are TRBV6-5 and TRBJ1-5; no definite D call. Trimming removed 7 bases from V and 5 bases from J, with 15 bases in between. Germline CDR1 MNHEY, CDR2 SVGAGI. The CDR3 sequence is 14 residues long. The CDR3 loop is CASTPVNSDQPQHF. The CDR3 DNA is TGTGCCAGCACCCCGGTAAATTCCGATCAGCCCCAGCATTTT.

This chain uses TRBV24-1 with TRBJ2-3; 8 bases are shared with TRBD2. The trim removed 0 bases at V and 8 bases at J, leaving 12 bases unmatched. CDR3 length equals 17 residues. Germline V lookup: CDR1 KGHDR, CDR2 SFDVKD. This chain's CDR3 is CATSDLSAGSLAGTQYF. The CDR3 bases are TGTGCCACCAGTGATTTGTCAGCCGGCAGCCTAGCGGGTACGCAGTATTTT.

As DNA, the CDR3 is TGTGCCAGCAGCGTAGACCGGACTAGCTCCAAGGAACACCTCTACAATGAGCAGTTCTTC. Translating gives CASSVDRTSSKEHLYNEQFF. The rearrangement uses TRBV9 and TRBJ2-1; TRBD2 agrees at 8 bases. Germline V CDR1 and CDR2: SGDLS, YYNGEE. The CDR3 is 20 residues long. Germline trimming cut 0 bases from V and 3 bases from J; bases unmatched to any gene: 17.

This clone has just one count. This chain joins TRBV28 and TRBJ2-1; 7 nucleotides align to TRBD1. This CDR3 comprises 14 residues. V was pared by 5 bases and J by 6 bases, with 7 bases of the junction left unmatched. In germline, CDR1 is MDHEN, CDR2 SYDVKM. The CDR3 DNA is TGTGCCAGCAGTACGGGACAGTTTTTCAATGAGCAGTTCTTC. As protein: CASSTGQFFNEQFF.

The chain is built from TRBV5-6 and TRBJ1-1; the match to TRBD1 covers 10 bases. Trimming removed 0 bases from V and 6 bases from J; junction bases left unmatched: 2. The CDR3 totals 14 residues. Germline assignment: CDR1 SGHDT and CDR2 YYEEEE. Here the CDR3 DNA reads TGTGCCAGCAGCTTGGGACAGGGGGCTCCTGAAGCTTTCTTT. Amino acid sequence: CASSLGQGAPEAFF.

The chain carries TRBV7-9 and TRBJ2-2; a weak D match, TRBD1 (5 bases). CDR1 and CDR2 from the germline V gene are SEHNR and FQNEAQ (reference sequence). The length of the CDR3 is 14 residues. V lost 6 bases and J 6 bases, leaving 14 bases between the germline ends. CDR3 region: CASSPGKWAGELFF. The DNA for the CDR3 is TGTGCCAGCAGTCCAGGGAAGTGGGCCGGGGAGCTGTTTTTT.

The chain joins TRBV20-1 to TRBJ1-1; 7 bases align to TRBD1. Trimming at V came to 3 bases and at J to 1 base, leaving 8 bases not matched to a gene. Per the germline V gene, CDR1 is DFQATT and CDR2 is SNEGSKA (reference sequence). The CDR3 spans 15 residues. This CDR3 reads CSASWRDSRNTEAFF. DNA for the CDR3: TGCAGTGCTAGTTGGAGGGACAGCCGGAACACTGAAGCTTTCTTT.

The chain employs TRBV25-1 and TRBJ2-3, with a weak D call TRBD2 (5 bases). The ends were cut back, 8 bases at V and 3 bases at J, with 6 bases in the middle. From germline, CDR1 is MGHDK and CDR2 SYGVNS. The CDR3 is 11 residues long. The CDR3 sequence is CASGETDTQYF. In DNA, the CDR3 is TGTGCCAGCGGGGAGACAGATACGCAGTATTTT.

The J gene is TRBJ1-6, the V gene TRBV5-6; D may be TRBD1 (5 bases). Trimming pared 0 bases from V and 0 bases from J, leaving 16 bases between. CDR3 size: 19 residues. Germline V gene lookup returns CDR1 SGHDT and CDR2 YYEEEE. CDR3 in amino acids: CASSLESEADSSYNSPLHF. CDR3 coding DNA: TGTGCCAGCAGCTTGGAGTCAGAGGCAGACAGCTCCTATAATTCACCCCTCCACTTT.